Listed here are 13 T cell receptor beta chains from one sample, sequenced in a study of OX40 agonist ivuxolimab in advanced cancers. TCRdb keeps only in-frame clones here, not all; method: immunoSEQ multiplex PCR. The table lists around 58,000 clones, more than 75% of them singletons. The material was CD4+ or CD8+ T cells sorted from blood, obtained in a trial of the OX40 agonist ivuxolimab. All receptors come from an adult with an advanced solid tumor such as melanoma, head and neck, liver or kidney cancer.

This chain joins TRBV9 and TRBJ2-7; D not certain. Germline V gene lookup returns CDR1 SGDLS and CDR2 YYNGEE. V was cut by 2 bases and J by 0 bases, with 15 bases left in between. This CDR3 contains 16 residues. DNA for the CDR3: TGTGCCAGCAGCGTCGAACCCAGGACCTACTCCTACGAGCAGTACTTC. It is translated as CASSVEPRTYSYEQYF.

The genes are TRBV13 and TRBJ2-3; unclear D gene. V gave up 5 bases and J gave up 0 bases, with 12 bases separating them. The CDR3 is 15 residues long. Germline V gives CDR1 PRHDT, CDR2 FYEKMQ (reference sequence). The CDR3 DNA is TGTGCCAGCAGCAGAAGACCCACTAGCACAGATACGCAGTATTTT. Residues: CASSRRPTSTDTQYF.

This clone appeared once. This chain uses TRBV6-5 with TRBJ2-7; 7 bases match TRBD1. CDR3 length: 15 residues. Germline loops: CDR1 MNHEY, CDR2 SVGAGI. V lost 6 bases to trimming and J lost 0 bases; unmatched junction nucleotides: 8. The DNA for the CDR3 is TGTGCCAGCAGAGACAGACAGGGTTCCTCCTACGAGCAGTACTTC. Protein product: CASRDRQGSSYEQYF.

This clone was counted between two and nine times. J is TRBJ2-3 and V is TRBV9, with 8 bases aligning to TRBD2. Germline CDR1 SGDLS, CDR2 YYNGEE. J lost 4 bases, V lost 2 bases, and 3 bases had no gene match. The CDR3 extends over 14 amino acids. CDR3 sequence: CASSVSGSSDTQYF. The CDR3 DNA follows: TGTGCCAGCAGCGTCAGCGGGAGTTCAGATACGCAGTATTTT.

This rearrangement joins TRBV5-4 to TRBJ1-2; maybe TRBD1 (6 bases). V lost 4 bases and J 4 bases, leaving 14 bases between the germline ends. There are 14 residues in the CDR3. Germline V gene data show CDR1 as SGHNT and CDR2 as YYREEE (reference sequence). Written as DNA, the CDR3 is TGTGCCAGCAGCCCCACCGGGACACGCTATGGCTACACCTTC. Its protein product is CASSPTGTRYGYTF.

As DNA, the CDR3 is TGTGCCAGCAGTGAGATCTCTAGAGAATCCTACGAGCAGTACTTC. This gives the protein CASSEISRESYEQYF. The V and J genes are TRBV25-1 and TRBJ2-7; unclear D gene. V was clipped by 3 bases and J by 1 base, with 13 bases between them. There are 15 residues in the CDR3. Germline CDR1 is MGHDK and CDR2 is SYGVNS.

CDR3 amino acids: CASSPGLAEYF. For the CDR3, the DNA is TGTGCCAGCAGTCCGGGACTAGCGGAGTACTTC. This chain uses TRBV6-5 with TRBJ2-5; 11 bases align to TRBD2. Germline V CDR1 and CDR2: MNHEY, SVGAGI. This CDR3 spans 11 amino acids. With V trimmed by 5 bases and J by 12 bases, 2 bases remained unmatched.

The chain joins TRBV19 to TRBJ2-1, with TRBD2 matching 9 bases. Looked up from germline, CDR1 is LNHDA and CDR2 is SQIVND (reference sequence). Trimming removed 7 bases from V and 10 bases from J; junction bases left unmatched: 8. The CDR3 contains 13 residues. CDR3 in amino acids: CASTPSGRREQFF. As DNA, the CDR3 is TGTGCCAGTACCCCCAGCGGGAGGCGGGAGCAGTTCTTC. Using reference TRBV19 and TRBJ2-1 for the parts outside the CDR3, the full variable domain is DGGITQSPKYLFRKEGQNVTLSCEQNLNHDAMYWYRQDPGQGLRLIYYSQIVNDFQKGDIAEGYSVSREKKESFPLTVTSAQKNPTAFYLCASTPSGRREQFFGPGTRLTVL.

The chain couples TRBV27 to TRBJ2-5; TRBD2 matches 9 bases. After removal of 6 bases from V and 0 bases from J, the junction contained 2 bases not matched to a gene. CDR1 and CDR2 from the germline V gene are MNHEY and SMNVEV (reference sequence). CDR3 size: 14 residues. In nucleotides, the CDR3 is TGTGCCAGCAGACTAGCGGGTTACCAAGAGACCCAGTACTTC. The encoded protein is CASRLAGYQETQYF.

The CDR3 reads CASRVAGGNEKLFF. The CDR3 DNA reads TGTGCCAGCAGGGTTGCAGGGGGGAATGAAAAACTGTTTTTT. V and J are TRBV2 and TRBJ1-4; 7 bases are a match to TRBD1. Germline assignment: CDR1 SNHLY and CDR2 FYNNEI. This CDR3 has 14 amino acids. V lost 6 bases and J lost 5; bases outside the gene matches: 6.

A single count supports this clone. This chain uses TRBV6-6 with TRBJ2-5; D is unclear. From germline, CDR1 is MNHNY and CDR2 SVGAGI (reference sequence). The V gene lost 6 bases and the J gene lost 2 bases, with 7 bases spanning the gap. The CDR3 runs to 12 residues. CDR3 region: CASRERQETQYF. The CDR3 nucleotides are TGTGCCAGCAGGGAGAGACAAGAGACCCAGTACTTC.

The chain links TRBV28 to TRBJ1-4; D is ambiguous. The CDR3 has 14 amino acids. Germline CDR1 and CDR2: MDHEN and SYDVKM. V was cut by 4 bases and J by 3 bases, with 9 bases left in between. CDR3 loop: CASSSVGPNEKLFF. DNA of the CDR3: TGTGCCAGCAGTTCAGTAGGTCCTAATGAAAAACTGTTTTTT. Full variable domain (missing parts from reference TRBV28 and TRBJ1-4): DVKVTQSSRYLVKRTGEKVFLECVQDMDHENMFWYRQDPGLGLRLIYFSYDVKMKEKGDIPEGYSVSREKKERFSLILESASTNQTSMYLCASSSVGPNEKLFFGSGTQLSVL.

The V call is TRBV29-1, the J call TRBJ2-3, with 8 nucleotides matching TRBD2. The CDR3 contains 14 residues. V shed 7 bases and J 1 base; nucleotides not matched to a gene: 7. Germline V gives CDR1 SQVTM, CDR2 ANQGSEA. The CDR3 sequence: CSAGATSGTDTQYF. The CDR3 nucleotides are TGCAGCGCTGGGGCGACTAGCGGCACAGATACGCAGTATTTT.